This TCR beta chain came from a study of control samples from healthy donors and cancer patients. The assay was immunoSEQ multiplex PCR, and TCRdb's table has in-frame clones only and misses some. The sample gives 400,000 to 450,000 clones, around 90% of which show up once; about 6.3% is in the top ten. V was cut by 3 bases and J by 3 bases, with 6 bases left in between. This CDR3 contains 12 residues. The germline V gene has CDR1 SEHNR and CDR2 FQNEAQ (reference sequence). This sequence joins TRBV7-9 and TRBJ2-7, with D unclear. The specimen sequenced was PBMCs. The sequence was collected from a middle-aged man with head and neck cancer. The CDR3 region has the DNA TGTGCCAGCAGCTTCCTATTCTACGAGCAGTACTTC. Translation gives CASSFLFYEQYF.